The T cell receptor (beta chain) under discussion was sequenced for a study of blood T cell repertoires in COVID-19 (dated by TCRdb to between 2020 and 2021). Context from the whole study: Collaborator samples came from the United States, Italy and Spain and covered acute and convalescent phases of COVID-19. The material from the prospective study consisted of cDNA or gDNA derived from T cells, B-cell-depleted T cells, or PBMCs. Subjects who had been exposed to COVID-19, were actively infected with it, or had recovered from it provided the deeply sampled blood TCRbeta repertoires that made up the dataset. The repertoires were released in a freely available public database intended as a resource for research on the immune response to SARS-CoV-2. Samples came from the ongoing ImmuneRACE study (first 160 participants) plus 1,254 subjects from 6 global collaborators. Sample metadata almost always included a de-identified subject ID, COVID-19 status, age in years and sex. Where available, HLA class I and class II types were obtained from metadata supplied by the sample provider rather than from assay-based typing.

What the work shows at the level of the full study, not this receptor alone: How much clinical and demographic metadata was included differed by source and by participant, and the metadata was provided uncurated.

The germline V gene yields LGHNA for CDR1 and YNFKEQ for CDR2. The trim is 2 bases for V and 2 bases for J, with a gap of 12 bases between the germline ends. Including cysteine and phenylalanine, the CDR3 has 15 amino acids. Just CDR3 DNA is preserved here, 45 bases in frame from base 1. In the prospective study, participants were about 18 to 90 years old, resided in about 25 geographic areas of the United States, and were enrolled through a virtual design. In the prospective study, participants were assigned to cohorts based on the clinical history participants reported in a screening survey and a study questionnaire. ImmuneRACE Cohort 3 recovered participants were defined by two consecutive negative NP/OP PCR tests, healthcare professional clearance, or symptom resolution. In the prospective study, mobile phlebotomists collected whole blood, serum and a nasopharyngeal or oropharyngeal swab from each participant. Participants in the prospective study had the option to provide additional blood draws and questionnaires over an approximately 2-month period. Prospective study blood samples were shipped either frozen or at room temperature before DNA extraction.

As concerns this clone: No cognate antigen has been identified for it. The input lacks base qualities; no much larger clone sits a single base away.

The immunoSEQ Assay, a bias-controlled multiplex PCR, was used to amplify TCRbeta CDR3 regions from genomic DNA. Under the source paper's analysis protocol: The number of nucleated cells in each sample was estimated by amplification of reference gene primers within the assay. Sequence reads were collapsed and filtered to measure the absolute abundance of every unique TCRbeta CDR3 rearrangement. For each sample, productive Simpson clonality was calculated by taking the square root of Simpson's diversity index across productive rearrangements. This immuneACCESS table, as held by TCRdb, lists in-frame sequences with V and J called but not all clones. Of the missing ones, under half trace to an unresolved V gene in checked studies; the others have no known cause. V and J calls and clone size are given by that table; D and trimming were obtained from the DNA. Present in this sample are roughly 150,000 clones, 70% to 90% of which were seen just once. Clones ranked in the top ten supply approximately 5.4% of the sample.

The rearrangement joined TRBV4-2 to TRBJ1-2; TRBD1 is a weak D gene call, 6 bases matching. The specimen was PBMCs or T cells enriched from blood (not recorded which). This clonotype was sampled from a man aged 35 to 55 who had recovered from COVID-19. The CDR3 protein sequence reads: CASSQRSGENYGYTF. The sequenced DNA: TGTGCCAGCAGCCAACGGTCAGGGGAAAACTATGGCTACACCTTC.